These 17 T cell receptor beta chains originate from one sample sequenced in a study of blood T cell repertoires in COVID-19. The method was immunoSEQ multiplex PCR; TCRdb's version includes in-frame clones alone and lacks a portion of them. The repertoire has 300,000 or so clones, 85% to 90% of them found once; the top ten carry roughly 3.7%. The sequenced sample was peripheral blood. The receptors here all came from a woman aged 40 to 49 with acute or convalescent COVID-19.

This chain connects TRBV10-2 to TRBJ1-2, with no clear D. Germline values: CDR1 WSHSY, CDR2 SAAADI. V dropped 3 bases and J dropped 4 bases, with 12 bases sitting between them. The CDR3 length is 14 residues. The DNA of the CDR3 is TGCGCCAGCAGTGAAAGCCCCCTCGGCTATGGCTACACCTTC. It codes for CASSESPLGYGYTF.

V and J are TRBV9 and TRBJ1-1, with TRBD1 as a possible D gene (6 bases). The V end was cut by 0 bases, the J end by 8 bases, with 20 bases between. Germline CDR1 SGDLS, CDR2 YYNGEE. This CDR3 has 16 amino acids. CDR3 DNA sequence: TGTGCCAGCAGCGTAGCTATTGGACAGCCGCCCGCAGAAGCTTTCTTT. The encoded protein is CASSVAIGQPPAEAFF.

This clone came up once. The V call is TRBV30, the J call TRBJ1-2; 10 bases align to TRBD1. The junction had 5 bases not matched to a gene; V was cut back by 7 bases and J by 3 bases. From germline, CDR1 is GTSNPN and CDR2 SVGIG (reference sequence). CDR3 length: 13 amino acids. The CDR3 here is CALDRGRDYGYTF. The CDR3, as DNA: TGTGCCTTAGACAGGGGGCGAGACTATGGCTACACCTTC.

The chain carries TRBV9 and TRBJ2-2; tentatively, D is TRBD1 (5 bases). In germline, CDR1 is SGDLS, CDR2 YYNGEE. The CDR3 is 16 residues long. V shed 0 bases and J shed 2 bases, with 11 bases lying between them. The CDR3, as DNA: TGTGCCAGCAGCGTAGTGGCGACAGATAACACCGGGGAGCTGTTTTTT. Its translation is CASSVVATDNTGELFF.

This chain uses TRBV7-8 with TRBJ2-2; no clear D. The CDR3 sequence is 13 residues long. Germline V lookup: CDR1 SGHVS, CDR2 FQNEAQ. The germline V and J ends were trimmed by 1 base and 9 bases, with 9 bases remaining between them. The CDR3 DNA is TGTGCCAGCAGCTTAGGTCCGGTGAGGGAGCTGTTTTTT. Translated, it gives CASSLGPVRELFF. The entire variable domain, with the rest obtained from reference TRBV7-8 and TRBJ2-2, is as follows: GAGVSQSPRYKVAKRGQDVALRCDPISGHVSLFWYQQALGQGPEFLTYFQNEAQLDKSGLPSDRFFAERPEGSVSTLKIQRTQQEDSAVYLCASSLGPVRELFFGEGSRLTVL.

V is TRBV7-8 and J is TRBJ2-5; D may be TRBD2 (7 bases). The CDR3 loop spans 14 amino acids. CDR1 is SGHVS and CDR2 is FQNEAQ in the germline V gene. The V end was cut by 2 bases, the J end by 5 bases, with 12 bases between. The CDR3 region has the DNA TGTGCCAGCAGCTTATCCGGGGGGCGGGAGACCCAGTACTTC. Amino acids: CASSLSGGRETQYF.

The V and J genes are TRBV14 and TRBJ1-2; no clear D. Germline V lookup: CDR1 SGHDN, CDR2 FVKESK. Trimming took 10 bases from V and 8 from J, leaving 8 bases between them. The CDR3 totals 9 residues. Written as DNA, the CDR3 is TGTGCCATCCTCCCGGGCTACACCTTC. Residues: CAILPGYTF.

The chain has TRBV19 and TRBJ2-5; possibly TRBD1 for D (5 bases). CDR1 LNHDA and CDR2 SQIVND come from the germline V gene (reference sequence). The CDR3 consists of 14 residues. V lost 4 bases to trimming and J lost 5 bases, with 14 bases between them. The CDR3 bases are TGTGCCAGTAGTACCTCAGGGTTTCGGGAGACCCAGTACTTC. This translates into CASSTSGFRETQYF. The full variable domain, its missing parts supplied by reference TRBV19 and TRBJ2-5, is DGGITQSPKYLFRKEGQNVTLSCEQNLNHDAMYWYRQDPGQGLRLIYYSQIVNDFQKGDIAEGYSVSREKKESFPLTVTSAQKNPTAFYLCASSTSGFRETQYFGPGTRLLVL.

The gene calls are TRBV18 and TRBJ2-4; 7 nucleotides align to TRBD1. V trimming: 2 bases; J trimming: 6 bases; junction bases outside the gene matches: 10. The germline V gene has CDR1 KGHSH and CDR2 LQKENI. The length of the CDR3 is 16 residues. CDR3 amino acids: CASSPKGRPGGNIQYF. CDR3 DNA: TGTGCCAGCTCACCAAAGGGAAGACCAGGGGGAAACATTCAGTACTTC.

V usage is TRBV2 and J usage is TRBJ2-5; TRBD1 aligns across 8 bases. This CDR3 contains 15 residues. Germline V gene data show CDR1 as SNHLY and CDR2 as FYNNEI. V shed 6 bases and J 4 bases; nucleotides not matched to a gene: 10. CDR3 bases: TGTGCCAGCAGCCCCGGACAGGGATTTGGAGAGACCCAGTACTTC. It specifies CASSPGQGFGETQYF.

V is TRBV7-2 and J is TRBJ1-1, with a weak D call TRBD1 (5 bases). This CDR3 contains 15 residues. Trimming left V 6 bases short and J 0 bases short, with 14 bases between. Germline lookup yields CDR1 SGHTA and CDR2 FQGNSA. CDR3 DNA sequence: TGTGCCAGCAGTTGGTCCAGGGCCCTGAACACTGAAGCTTTCTTT. Encoded protein: CASSWSRALNTEAFF.

The V gene is TRBV30, the J gene TRBJ1-5, with D possibly matching TRBD1 (5 bases). The V gene lost 1 base and the J gene lost 7 bases, with 14 bases spanning the gap. Germline CDR1 GTSNPN, CDR2 SVGIG (reference sequence). The CDR3 length is 14 residues. CDR3 sequence reads: CAWSGAGYNQPQHF. CDR3 DNA: TGTGCCTGGAGTGGAGCAGGGTATAACCAGCCCCAGCATTTT.

This rearrangement joins TRBV3-1 (or the pseudogene TRBV3-2) to TRBJ2-5, with TRBD2 as a possible D gene (5 bases). Germline V CDR1 and CDR2: LGHDT, YNNKEL (reference sequence). V was pared by 4 bases and J by 6 bases, with 15 bases between. CDR3 length: 14 residues. The CDR3, as DNA: TGTGCCAGCAGCCGCGAAGACCCCGGGAAGACCCAGTACTTC. It encodes CASSREDPGKTQYF.

The rearrangement joins TRBV6-5 to TRBJ1-2, with TRBD1 as a possible D gene (5 bases). Trimming cost V 0 bases and J 7 bases, with 9 bases left between them. The CDR3 loop spans 13 amino acids. CDR1 and CDR2 from the germline V gene are MNHEY and SVGAGI. The CDR3 loop reads CASSYSAGSGYTF. CDR3 in DNA: TGTGCCAGCAGTTACTCCGCAGGGTCTGGCTACACCTTC.

This chain links TRBV10-2 with TRBJ1-1; D is ambiguous. The V gene's germline CDR1 is WSHSY and CDR2 SAAADI. V was cut by 4 bases and J by 4 bases, with 10 bases left in between. This CDR3 region has 13 residues. For the CDR3, the DNA is TGCGCCAGCAGTGGACAACCCGGCACTGAAGCTTTCTTT. This sequence encodes CASSGQPGTEAFF.

The rearrangement links TRBV6-6 to TRBJ1-1; D is perhaps TRBD1 (5 bases). This CDR3 is 16 amino acids long. Germline CDR1 is MNHNY and CDR2 is SVGAGI (reference sequence). The germline V and J ends were trimmed by 0 bases and 4 bases, with 15 bases remaining between them. CDR3 sequence: CASSYSRGGVGTEAFF. The CDR3, as DNA: TGTGCCAGCAGTTACTCCCGGGGGGGGGTAGGCACTGAAGCTTTCTTT.

For the CDR3, the DNA is TGTGCCAGCAGTCCAATAGCGGGGGGGCTGGACATTCAGTACTTC. Translating gives CASSPIAGGLDIQYF. The chain has TRBV6-5 and TRBJ2-4, with 11 bases that match TRBD2. The germline gives CDR1 MNHEY, CDR2 SVGAGI. V lost 5 bases to trimming and J lost 8 bases; unmatched junction nucleotides: 8. The CDR3 is made up of 15 amino acids.